This T cell receptor beta chain was recorded in a study of blood T cell repertoires in COVID-19. Assay used: immunoSEQ multiplex PCR; TCRdb lists only in-frame clones, some missing. The sample shows 170,000 or so clones, roughly 85% of them seen only once. The V and J ends lost 7 bases and 7 bases, in that order; junction bases with no gene match: 15. CDR3 size: 15 residues. Germline V gene lookup returns CDR1 SEHNR and CDR2 FQNEAQ (reference sequence). The chain joins TRBV7-9 to TRBJ1-2, with 7 bases identical to TRBD1. The receptor was isolated from a man in his forties who had recovered from COVID-19. The specimen was PBMCs or T cells enriched from blood (not recorded which). Written as DNA, the CDR3 is TGTGCCAGCATCCCCCTCGGAGGGGGCAGGGTTGGCTACACCTTC. Translation: CASIPLGGGRVGYTF.